This T cell receptor (beta chain) was found in a study of cytomegalovirus exposure and HLA in healthy donors. The PCR employed 60 Vbeta primers together with 13 Jbeta primers. Here immunoSEQ multiplex PCR was the method, and the copy in TCRdb shows in-frame clones only, minus some. The sample lists 150,000 to 200,000 clones, 81% seen once, with 1.5% to 2% in the top ten. Trimming removed 1 base from V and 1 base from J; junction bases left unmatched: 4. Looked up from germline, CDR1 is KGHSH and CDR2 is LQKENI. CDR3 size: 18 residues. The V call is TRBV18, the J call TRBJ2-6, with 10 bases matching TRBD1. Material: PBMCs. The source is a man between 18 and 29 years old in good health and CMV-seronegative. The CDR3 spells CASSPRQGAPSGANVLTF. CDR3 sequence (DNA): TGTGCCAGCTCACCACGACAGGGGGCGCCGTCTGGGGCCAACGTCCTGACTTTC.